These T cell receptor beta chains were read from a single sample in a study of CD8+ T cells in alopecia areata. Only in-frame clones appear in the TCRdb table, and some are missing; sequencing was by immunoSEQ multiplex PCR. The top ten clones hold almost 0.5% of a sample with roughly 220,000 clones, around two fifths of them seen once. Sequencing was performed on CD4+ T cells sorted from blood, taken between weeks 30 and 35, from a patient treated with tofacitinib. Receptors were obtained from a human donor with alopecia areata. CDR3s include the opening cysteine and the closing phenylalanine or tryptophan. Fields, in order: CDR3 length, V gene, CDR3 protein.

>13|TRBV29-1
CSAAGRANTEAFF
>12|TRBV30
CAWNRETDTQYF
>13|TRBV25-1
CASSRDRDTEAFF
>10|TRBV2
CASSPGELFF
>13|TRBV2
CASRTTAGNTIYF
>14|TRBV9
CASSVGTGYETQYF
>14|TRBV5-1
CASSRPDRFYEQYF
>14|TRBV29-1
CSVVLLGSTDTQYF
>17|TRBV7-3
CASSASGQVRSVGGYTF
>13|TRBV5-1
CASSRVGNTEAFF
>14|TRBV19
CASRRGPDTGELFF
>15|TRBV4-1
CASSQDFVSNSPLHF
>15|TRBV5-1
CASSFTGQGNYGYTF
>16|TRBV19
CASSPRGRALQETQYF
>14|TRBV30
CAWSVRGGPYEQYF
>14|TRBV6-6
CASSSGTGGQPQHF
>14|TRBV9
CASSVAGIEETQYF
>14|TRBV30
CAWGREGRHEKLFF
>16|TRBV6-5
CASSSFGQGATDTQYF
>14|TRBV29-1
CSAAGTGSWTEAFF
>15|TRBV6-5
CASSYPQQGGNEQFF
>13|TRBV5-1
CASSLSKGNEQFF
>14|TRBV6-5
CASNSPGGASTYTF
>15|TRBV18
CASSPQGPGSQPQHF
>15|TRBV6-6
CASRPSTGSSYEQYF
>17|TRBV7-9
CASSLVGQGPKNDEQYF
>13|TRBV30
CAWSTGQLSGYTF
>12|TRBV29-1
CSVDTVNYGYTF
>20|TRBV4-2
CASSQVASGGRRDRAGELFF
>15|TRBV10-3
CAISGPSTGNYGYTF
>15|TRBV6-5
CASRTGQGRANEQFF
>12|TRBV7-9
CASSLVPAEQYF
>13|TRBV30
CAWNRGSTDTQYF